These 6 T cell receptor beta chains came from one sample sequenced in a study of T cells after posttransplantation cyclophosphamide. Produced via immunoSEQ multiplex PCR; TCRdb's table is partial and in-frame only. The repertoire consists of approximately 11,000 clones, none detected only once. Treatment was busulfan-fludarabine conditioning, a marrow graft, and cyclophosphamide on days +3 and +4. The sample consisted of PBMCs, taken after allogeneic stem cell transplant with posttransplant cyclophosphamide. These receptors all stem from a female patient aged 40 to 50 who received an allogeneic stem cell transplant from a related donor, was CMV-positive, and had no GVHD. Certain T cells may be donor cells from the graft.

By share, this clone ranks as medium-sized. This chain connects TRBV27 to TRBJ1-1; perhaps TRBD1 as D (5 bases). The CDR3 has 16 residues. Between the trimmed V and J ends, which lost 3 bases and 3 bases, there was a span of 17 bases. Germline CDR1 MNHEY, CDR2 SMNVEV (reference sequence). CDR3 loop: CASSFGFGNRHTEAFF. DNA of the CDR3: TGTGCCAGCAGTTTTGGTTTTGGGAACAGGCACACTGAAGCTTTCTTT.

The sample holds many counts of this clone. The chain combines TRBV6-1 with TRBJ1-3; D is possibly TRBD1 (5 bases). There are 14 residues in the CDR3. V lost 3 bases to trimming and J lost 2 bases, with 8 bases between them. CDR1 is MNHNS and CDR2 is SASEGT in the germline V gene. This CDR3 reads CASSDWGTGNTIYF. CDR3 nucleotides: TGTGCCAGCAGTGATTGGGGCACTGGAAACACCATATATTTT.

This clone was recorded at least ten times. This sequence joins TRBV18 and TRBJ1-5; no definite D call. Germline CDR1 reads KGHSH; CDR2 reads LQKENI. V was cut by 6 bases and J by 0 bases, with 12 bases left in between. There are 15 residues in the CDR3. This CDR3 reads CASSRNKISNQPQHF. The CDR3 nucleotides are TGTGCCAGCTCCCGCAACAAAATTAGCAATCAGCCCCAGCATTTT.

This clone was observed a handful of times. The chain uses TRBV6-1 and TRBJ2-5, with 11 bases lining up with TRBD1. Judging by the DNA end, TRBJ2-7 fits better; the J call may be wrong. Germline CDR1 MNHNS, CDR2 SASEGT. This CDR3 is 14 amino acids long. The CDR3 DNA is TGTGCCAGCAGCTTCGGGACAGGGGGCTACGAGCAGTACTTC. Protein sequence: CASSFGTGGYEQYF.

There are many counts of this clone. The chain carries TRBV9 and TRBJ2-1, with D hard to call. Germline CDR1 is SGDLS and CDR2 is YYNGEE. V lost 0 bases to trimming and J lost 0 bases, with 10 bases between them. CDR3 length: 16 amino acids. CDR3 sequence reads: CASSVGYQRSYNEQFF. The CDR3 nucleotides read TGTGCCAGCAGCGTAGGATACCAGCGCTCCTACAATGAGCAGTTCTTC. The entire variable domain, with the rest obtained from reference TRBV9 and TRBJ2-1, is as follows: DSGVTQTPKHLITATGQRVTLRCSPRSGDLSVYWYQQSLDQGLQFLIQYYNGEERAKGNILERFSAQQFPDLHSELNLSSLELGDSALYFCASSVGYQRSYNEQFFGPGTRLTVL.

This clone was seen at least ten times. The chain joins TRBV5-6 to TRBJ1-1; TRBD1 is a possible D gene (5 bases). The V gene's germline CDR1 is SGHDT and CDR2 YYEEEE. Between the trimmed V and J ends, which lost 5 bases and 5 bases, there was a span of 22 bases. The CDR3 length is 16 residues. CDR3 in amino acids: CASSLGRRDGRTEAFF. The CDR3 coding sequence is TGTGCCAGCAGTCTCGGTCGCAGGGACGGGAGGACTGAAGCTTTCTTT.